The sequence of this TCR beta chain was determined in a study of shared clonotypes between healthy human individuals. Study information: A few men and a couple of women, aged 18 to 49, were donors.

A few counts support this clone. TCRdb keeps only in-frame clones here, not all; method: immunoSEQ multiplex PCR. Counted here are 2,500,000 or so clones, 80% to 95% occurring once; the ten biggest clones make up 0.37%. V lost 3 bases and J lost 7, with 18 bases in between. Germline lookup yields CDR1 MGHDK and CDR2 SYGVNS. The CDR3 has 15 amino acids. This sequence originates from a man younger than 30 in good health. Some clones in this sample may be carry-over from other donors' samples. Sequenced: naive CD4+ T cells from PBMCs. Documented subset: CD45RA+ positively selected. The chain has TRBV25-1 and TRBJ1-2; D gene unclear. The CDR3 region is CASSDRYGSAGGYTF. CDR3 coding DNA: TGTGCCAGCAGTGATCGTTACGGCAGCGCTGGTGGCTACACCTTC.